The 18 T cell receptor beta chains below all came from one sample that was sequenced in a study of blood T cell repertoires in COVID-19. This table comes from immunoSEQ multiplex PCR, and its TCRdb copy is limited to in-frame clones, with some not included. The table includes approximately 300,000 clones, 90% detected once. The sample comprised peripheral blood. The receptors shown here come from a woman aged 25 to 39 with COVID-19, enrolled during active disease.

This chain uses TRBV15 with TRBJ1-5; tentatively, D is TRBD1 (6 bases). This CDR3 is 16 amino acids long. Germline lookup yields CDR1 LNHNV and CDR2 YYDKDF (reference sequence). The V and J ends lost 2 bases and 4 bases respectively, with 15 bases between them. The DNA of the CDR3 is TGTGCCACCAGCAGAAGACGGGACACGGATAATCAGCCCCAGCATTTT. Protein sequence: CATSRRRDTDNQPQHF.

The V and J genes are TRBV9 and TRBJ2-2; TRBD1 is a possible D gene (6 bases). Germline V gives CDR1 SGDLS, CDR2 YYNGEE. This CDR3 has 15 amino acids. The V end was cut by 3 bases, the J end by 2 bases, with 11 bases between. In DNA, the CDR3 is TGTGCCAGCAGCGCTGGGGACACAAACACCGGGGAGCTGTTTTTT. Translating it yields CASSAGDTNTGELFF.

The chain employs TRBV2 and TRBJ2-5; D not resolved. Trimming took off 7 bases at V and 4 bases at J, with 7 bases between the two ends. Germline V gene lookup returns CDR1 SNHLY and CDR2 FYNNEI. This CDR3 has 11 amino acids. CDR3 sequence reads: CASNLGETQYF. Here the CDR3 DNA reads TGTGCCAGCAACCTAGGAGAGACCCAGTACTTC.

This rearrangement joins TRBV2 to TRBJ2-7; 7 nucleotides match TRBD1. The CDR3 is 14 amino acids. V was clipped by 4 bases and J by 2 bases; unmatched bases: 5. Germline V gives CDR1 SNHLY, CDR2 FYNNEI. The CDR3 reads CASSGDSETYEQYF. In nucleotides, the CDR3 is TGTGCCAGCAGTGGGGACAGTGAAACCTACGAGCAGTACTTC. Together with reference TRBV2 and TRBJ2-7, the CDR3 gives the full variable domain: EPEVTQTPSHQVTQMGQEVILRCVPISNHLYFYWYRQILGQKVEFLVSFYNNEISEKSEIFDDQFSVERPDGSNFTLKIRSTKLEDSAMYFCASSGDSETYEQYFGPGTRLTVT.

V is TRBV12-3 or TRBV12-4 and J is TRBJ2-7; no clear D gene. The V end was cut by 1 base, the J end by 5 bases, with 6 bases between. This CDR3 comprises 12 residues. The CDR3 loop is CASSLGVDEQYF. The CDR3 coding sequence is TGTGCCAGCAGTTTAGGAGTTGACGAGCAGTACTTC.

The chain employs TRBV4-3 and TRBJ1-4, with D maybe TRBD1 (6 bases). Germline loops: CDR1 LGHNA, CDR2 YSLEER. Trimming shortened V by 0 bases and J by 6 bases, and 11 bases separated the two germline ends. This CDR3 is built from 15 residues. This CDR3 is CASSQDLGADEKLFF. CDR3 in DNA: TGCGCCAGCAGCCAAGATTTGGGGGCGGATGAAAAACTGTTTTTT.

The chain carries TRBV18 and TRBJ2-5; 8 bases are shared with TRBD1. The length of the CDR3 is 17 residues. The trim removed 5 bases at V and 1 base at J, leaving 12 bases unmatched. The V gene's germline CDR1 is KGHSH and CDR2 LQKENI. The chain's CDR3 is CASSNIRGGQGQETQYF. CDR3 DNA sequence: TGTGCCAGCTCAAACATCCGGGGAGGACAGGGCCAAGAGACCCAGTACTTC.

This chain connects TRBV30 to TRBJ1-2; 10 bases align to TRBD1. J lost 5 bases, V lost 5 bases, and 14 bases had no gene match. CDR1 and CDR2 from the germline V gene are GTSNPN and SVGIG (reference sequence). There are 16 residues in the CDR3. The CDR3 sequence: CAWLTPGQGSGYGYTF. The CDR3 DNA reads TGTGCCTGGTTGACCCCGGGACAGGGGTCGGGGTATGGCTACACCTTC.

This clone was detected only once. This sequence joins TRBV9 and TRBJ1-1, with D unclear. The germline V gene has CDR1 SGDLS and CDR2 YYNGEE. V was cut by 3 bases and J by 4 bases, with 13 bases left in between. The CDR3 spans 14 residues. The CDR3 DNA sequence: TGTGCCAGCAGCGCCCGGGCGGGATTCACTGAAGCTTTCTTT. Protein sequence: CASSARAGFTEAFF.

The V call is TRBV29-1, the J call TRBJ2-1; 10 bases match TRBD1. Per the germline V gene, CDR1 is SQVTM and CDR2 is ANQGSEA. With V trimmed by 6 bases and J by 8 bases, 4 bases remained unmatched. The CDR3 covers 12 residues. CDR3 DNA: TGCAGCGTGACAGGGGGCTTCGATGAGCAGTTCTTC. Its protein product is CSVTGGFDEQFF.

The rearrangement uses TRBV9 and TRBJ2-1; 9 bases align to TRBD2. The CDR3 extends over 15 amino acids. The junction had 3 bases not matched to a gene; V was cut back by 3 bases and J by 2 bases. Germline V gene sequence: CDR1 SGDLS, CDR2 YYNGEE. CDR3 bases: TGTGCCAGCAGCGATAGCGGGAGCACCTACAATGAGCAGTTCTTC. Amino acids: CASSDSGSTYNEQFF. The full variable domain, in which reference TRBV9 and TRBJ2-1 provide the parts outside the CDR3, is DSGVTQTPKHLITATGQRVTLRCSPRSGDLSVYWYQQSLDQGLQFLIQYYNGEERAKGNILERFSAQQFPDLHSELNLSSLELGDSALYFCASSDSGSTYNEQFFGPGTRLTVL.

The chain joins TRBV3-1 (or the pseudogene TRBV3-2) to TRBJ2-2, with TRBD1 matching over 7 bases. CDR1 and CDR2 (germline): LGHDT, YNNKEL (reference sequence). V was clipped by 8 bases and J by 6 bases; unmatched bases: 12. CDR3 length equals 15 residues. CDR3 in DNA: TGTGCCAGCGCCCGAAGGGGGCAGGGGGCCGGGGAGCTGTTTTTT. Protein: CASARRGQGAGELFF.

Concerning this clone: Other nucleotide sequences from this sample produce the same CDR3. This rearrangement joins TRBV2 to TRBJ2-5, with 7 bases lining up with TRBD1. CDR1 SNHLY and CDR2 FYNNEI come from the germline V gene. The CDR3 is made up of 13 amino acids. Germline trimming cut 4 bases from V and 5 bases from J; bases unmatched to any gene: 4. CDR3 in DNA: TGTGCCAGCAGTGGGGACAGCCAGGAGACCCAGTACTTC. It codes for CASSGDSQETQYF. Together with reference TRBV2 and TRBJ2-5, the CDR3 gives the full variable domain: EPEVTQTPSHQVTQMGQEVILRCVPISNHLYFYWYRQILGQKVEFLVSFYNNEISEKSEIFDDQFSVERPDGSNFTLKIRSTKLEDSAMYFCASSGDSQETQYFGPGTRLLVL.

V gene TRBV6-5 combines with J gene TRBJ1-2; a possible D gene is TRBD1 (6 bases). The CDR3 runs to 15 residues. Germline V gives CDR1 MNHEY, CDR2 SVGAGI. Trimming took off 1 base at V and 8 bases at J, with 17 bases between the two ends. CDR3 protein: CASSYYRGQPRGYTF. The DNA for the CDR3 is TGTGCCAGCAGTTACTATAGGGGACAACCCCGAGGCTACACCTTC.

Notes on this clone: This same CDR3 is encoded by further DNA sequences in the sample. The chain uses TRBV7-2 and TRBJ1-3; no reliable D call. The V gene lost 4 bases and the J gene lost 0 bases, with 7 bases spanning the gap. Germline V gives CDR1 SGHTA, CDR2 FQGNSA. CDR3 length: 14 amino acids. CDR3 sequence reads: CASSSGSSGNTIYF. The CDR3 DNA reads TGTGCCAGCAGCTCCGGGAGCTCTGGAAACACCATATATTTT.

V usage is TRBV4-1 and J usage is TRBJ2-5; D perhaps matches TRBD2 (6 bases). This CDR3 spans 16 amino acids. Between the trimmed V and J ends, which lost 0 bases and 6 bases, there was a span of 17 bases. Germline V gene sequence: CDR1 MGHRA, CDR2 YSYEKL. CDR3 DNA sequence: TGCGCCAGCAGCCAAGATACGCGGGGAGTTGTGAAGACCCAGTACTTC. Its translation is CASSQDTRGVVKTQYF.

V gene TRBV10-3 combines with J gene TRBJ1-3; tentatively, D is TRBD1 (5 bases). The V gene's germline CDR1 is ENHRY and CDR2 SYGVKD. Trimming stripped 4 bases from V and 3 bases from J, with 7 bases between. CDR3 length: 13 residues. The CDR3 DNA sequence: TGTGCCATCAGTGTCAGGGATGGAAACACCATATATTTT. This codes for CAISVRDGNTIYF.

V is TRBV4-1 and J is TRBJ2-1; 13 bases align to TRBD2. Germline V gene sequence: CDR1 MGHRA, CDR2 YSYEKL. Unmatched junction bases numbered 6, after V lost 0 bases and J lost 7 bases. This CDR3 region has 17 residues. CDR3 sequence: CASSQDLGTSGINEQFF. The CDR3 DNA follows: TGCGCCAGCAGCCAAGATCTGGGGACTAGCGGGATAAATGAGCAGTTCTTC.